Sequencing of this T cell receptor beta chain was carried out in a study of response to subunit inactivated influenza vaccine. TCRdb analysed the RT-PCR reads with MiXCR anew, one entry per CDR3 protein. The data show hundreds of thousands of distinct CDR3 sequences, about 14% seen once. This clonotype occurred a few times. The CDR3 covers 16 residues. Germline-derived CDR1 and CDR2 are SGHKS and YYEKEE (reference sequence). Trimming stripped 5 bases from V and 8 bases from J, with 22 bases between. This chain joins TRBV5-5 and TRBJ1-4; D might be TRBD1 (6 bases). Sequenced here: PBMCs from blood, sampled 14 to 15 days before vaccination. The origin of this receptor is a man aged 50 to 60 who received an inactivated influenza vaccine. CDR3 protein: CASRLGGLRGNEKLFF. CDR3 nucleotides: TGTGCCAGCAGGCTGGGGGGCCTGCGGGGAAACGAAAAACTGTTTTTT.